One and the same sample provided the 21 T cell receptor beta chains below, sequenced in a study of OX40 agonist ivuxolimab in advanced cancers. Profiling relied on immunoSEQ multiplex PCR, and the TCRdb table lists in-frame clones only, not all of them. The sample carries 75,000 to 80,000 clones, 84% recorded once. This sample comprised CD4+ or CD8+ T cells sorted from blood, obtained in a trial of the OX40 agonist ivuxolimab. These receptors all come from an adult with an advanced solid tumor such as melanoma, head and neck, liver or kidney cancer.

In the case of this clone: At one boundary the junction diverges from the germline segment, which might be a read error. The V gene is TRBV29-1, the J gene TRBJ1-1; D is uncertain. Germline CDR1 is SQVTM and CDR2 is ANQGSEA. This CDR3 region has 13 residues. CDR3 nucleotides: TGCAGCGTTGAAGCCCTGTCGAACGCTGAAGCTTTCTTT. As protein: CSVEALSNAEAFF.

This chain uses TRBV19 with TRBJ2-5; 8 nucleotides agree with TRBD1. The DNA matches TRBJ2-7 better at its end, which makes the J call doubtful. CDR1 is LNHDA, CDR2 SQIVND, per germline (reference sequence). CDR3 size: 14 residues. DNA of the CDR3: TGTGCCAGTAACCAACCGGGACAGGCGAACGAGCAGTACTTC. This sequence encodes CASNQPGQANEQYF.

Comments on this clone: Within the sample, other DNA sequences also encode this same CDR3. The chain combines TRBV5-1 with TRBJ2-3; no clear D. V was clipped by 1 base and J by 2 bases, with 5 bases between them. The CDR3 spans 13 residues. Germline CDR1 reads SGHRS; CDR2 reads YFSETQ. The CDR3 is CASSLRDTDTQYF. The CDR3 DNA is TGCGCCAGCAGCTTGAGGGACACAGATACGCAGTATTTT.

This clone was observed a few times. Other DNA sequences in the same sample also yield this CDR3. The chain combines TRBV6-1 with TRBJ1-3, with no clear D. The CDR3 sequence is 15 residues long. Germline CDR1 reads MNHNS; CDR2 reads SASEGT. The V gene lost 0 bases and the J gene lost 2 bases, with 8 bases spanning the gap. The CDR3 nucleotides are TGTGCCAGCAGTGAAGCGCTTGGTCCTGGAAACACCATATATTTT. Translated: CASSEALGPGNTIYF.

This rearrangement joins TRBV4-3 to TRBJ2-5; D is undetermined. The J call may not be correct, given that the DNA end is closer to TRBJ2-7. Germline V gene lookup returns CDR1 LGHNA and CDR2 YSLEER. The CDR3 extends over 19 amino acids. CDR3 residues: CASSQILLSGRAEFYEQYF. DNA for the CDR3: TGCGCCAGCAGCCAAATACTTCTCTCCGGAAGGGCCGAATTCTACGAGCAGTACTTC.

The chain carries TRBV6-5 and TRBJ2-5, with D maybe TRBD1 (7 bases). Germline V CDR1 and CDR2: MNHEY, SVGAGI. V gave up 6 bases and J gave up 5 bases, with 13 bases separating them. The CDR3 consists of 13 residues. CDR3 bases: TGTGCCAGCAGCGTACCAGGGGGGGAGACCCAGTACTTC. This sequence encodes CASSVPGGETQYF.

The gene calls are TRBV4-2 and TRBJ1-1; 9 nucleotides agree with TRBD1. Unmatched junction bases numbered 5, after V lost 2 bases and J lost 1 base. The CDR3 has 16 residues. Germline loops: CDR1 LGHNA, CDR2 YNFKEQ. In DNA form, the CDR3 reads TGTGCCAGCAGCCAAAATCCGGGACAGGGGAACACTGAAGCTTTCTTT. It codes for CASSQNPGQGNTEAFF.

This clone was seen a handful of times. The chain couples TRBV7-2 to TRBJ2-6; D may match TRBD1 or TRBD2 (5 bases each). From germline, CDR1 is SGHTA and CDR2 FQGNSA. V dropped 5 bases and J dropped 0 bases, with 17 bases sitting between them. The CDR3 runs 18 residues. The CDR3 here is CASSHPGTVGSGANVLTF. The CDR3 coding sequence is TGTGCCAGCAGCCATCCCGGGACCGTGGGCTCTGGGGCCAACGTCCTGACTTTC.

The V call is TRBV28, the J call TRBJ1-1; D not certain. The germline CDR1 and CDR2 sequences are MDHEN and SYDVKM. This CDR3 is built from 16 residues. V was trimmed by 2 bases and J by 4 bases, leaving 17 bases between them. CDR3 nucleotide sequence: TGTGCCAGCAGTTTAACTCCCCCGCCCCTCAGCACTGAAGCTTTCTTT. Protein sequence: CASSLTPPPLSTEAFF. The full variable domain, rest sourced from reference TRBV28 and TRBJ1-1, is DVKVTQSSRYLVKRTGEKVFLECVQDMDHENMFWYRQDPGLGLRLIYFSYDVKMKEKGDIPEGYSVSREKKERFSLILESASTNQTSMYLCASSLTPPPLSTEAFFGQGTRLTVV.

The chain recombines TRBV7-9 with TRBJ2-7; no definite D call. The CDR3 is 13 residues long. Germline assignment: CDR1 SEHNR and CDR2 FQNEAQ (reference sequence). The ends were cut back, 1 base at V and 4 bases at J, with 8 bases in the middle. The CDR3 here is CASSLEEFYEQYF. In DNA form, the CDR3 reads TGTGCCAGCAGCTTAGAGGAGTTTTACGAGCAGTACTTC. Filled out from reference TRBV7-9 and TRBJ2-7, the complete variable domain reads DTGVSQNPRHKITKRGQNVTFRCDPISEHNRLYWYRQTLGQGPEFLTYFQNEAQLEKSRLLSDRFSAERPKGSFSTLEIQRTEQGDSAMYLCASSLEEFYEQYFGPGTRLTVT.

The V call is TRBV5-8, the J call TRBJ1-6, with D unclear. V was shortened by 0 bases and J by 8 bases, with 9 bases between the two germline ends. The germline gives CDR1 SGHTS, CDR2 YDEGEE. This CDR3 comprises 14 residues. The CDR3 coding sequence is TGTGCCAGCAGCTTGGTTTACAGCTATTCACCCCTCCACTTT. This translates into CASSLVYSYSPLHF.

This chain links TRBV11-1 with TRBJ2-5; tentative D call: TRBD2 (5 bases). V lost 4 bases and J lost 4, with 16 bases in between. This CDR3 is built from 15 residues. CDR1 and CDR2 from the germline V gene are SGHAT and FQDESV (reference sequence). For the CDR3, the DNA is TGTGCCAGCAGCTCCCTACTAGGGATCCCAGAGACCCAGTACTTC. Translated, it gives CASSSLLGIPETQYF.

The CDR3 sequence: CATDGVGGALTDTQYF. CDR3 in DNA: TGTGCCACCGACGGAGTTGGAGGGGCTCTCACAGATACGCAGTATTTT. The chain uses TRBV19 and TRBJ2-3; D possibly corresponds to TRBD2 (6 bases). This CDR3 spans 16 amino acids. Trimming cost V 10 bases and J 2 bases, with 22 bases left between them. Germline V lookup: CDR1 LNHDA, CDR2 SQIVND (reference sequence). Full variable domain (rest looked up from reference TRBV19 and TRBJ2-3): DGGITQSPKYLFRKEGQNVTLSCEQNLNHDAMYWYRQDPGQGLRLIYYSQIVNDFQKGDIAEGYSVSREKKESFPLTVTSAQKNPTAFYLCATDGVGGALTDTQYFGPGTRLTVL.

In the case of this clone: Other DNA sequences in the same sample also yield this CDR3. This rearrangement joins TRBV29-1 to TRBJ2-5, with 8 nucleotides matching TRBD1. This CDR3 is built from 12 residues. J was trimmed by 5 bases and V by 6 bases; bases with no gene match: 5. In germline, CDR1 is SQVTM, CDR2 ANQGSEA. The CDR3 is CSVDRADETQYF. The CDR3 nucleotides read TGCAGCGTGGACAGGGCGGATGAGACCCAGTACTTC.

V is TRBV28 and J is TRBJ1-6, with a tentative D call TRBD1 (6 bases). The V gene's germline CDR1 is MDHEN and CDR2 SYDVKM. The CDR3 is 15 amino acids. V was cut by 2 bases and J by 9 bases, with 14 bases left in between. CDR3 sequence reads: CASSLQGPERSPLHF. CDR3 nucleotides: TGTGCCAGCAGTTTACAGGGGCCGGAACGTTCACCCCTCCACTTT.

The CDR3 DNA follows: TGTGCCAGCAGCCCATGGGGGGGCCCGAACACTGAAGCTTTCTTT. Protein sequence: CASSPWGGPNTEAFF. V usage is TRBV7-9 and J usage is TRBJ1-1; D may be TRBD1 (6 bases). This CDR3 is built from 15 residues. The germline V and J ends were trimmed by 5 bases and 1 base, with 14 bases remaining between them. CDR1 and CDR2 from the germline V gene are SEHNR and FQNEAQ (reference sequence).

This rearrangement joins TRBV28 to TRBJ1-1; 10 bases match TRBD1. V lost 0 bases and J lost 6; bases outside the gene matches: 1. In germline, CDR1 is MDHEN, CDR2 SYDVKM. This CDR3 is 14 amino acids long. The CDR3 is CASSLWGTGAEAFF. CDR3 nucleotide sequence: TGTGCCAGCAGTTTATGGGGGACAGGGGCTGAAGCTTTCTTT.

The chain uses TRBV18 and TRBJ2-1; 12 bases line up with TRBD2. The length of the CDR3 is 15 residues. Germline V gene data show CDR1 as KGHSH and CDR2 as LQKENI. The junction had 3 bases not matched to a gene; V was cut back by 4 bases and J by 5 bases. The CDR3, as DNA: TGTGCCAGCTCACTTACTAGCGGGGGGAACAATGAGCAGTTCTTC. Residues: CASSLTSGGNNEQFF.

This clone was seen only a few times. This chain connects TRBV7-2 to TRBJ2-3, with 13 bases identical to TRBD2. Germline V gene data show CDR1 as SGHTA and CDR2 as FQGNSA. V shed 3 bases, J shed 14 bases, and the junction held 5 bases outside the gene matches. The CDR3 loop spans 13 amino acids. CDR3 DNA sequence: TGTGCCAGCAGCTTCGGACTAGCGGGAGAGTCGTATTTT. Protein product: CASSFGLAGESYF.

V is TRBV10-3 and J is TRBJ2-7; D gene unclear. Germline values: CDR1 ENHRY, CDR2 SYGVKD. The CDR3 contains 11 residues. Trimming cost V 3 bases and J 6 bases, with 6 bases left between them. Here the CDR3 reads CAISEGGEQYF. DNA for the CDR3: TGTGCCATCAGTGAAGGTGGCGAGCAGTACTTC.

In DNA, the CDR3 is TGTGCCAGCAGCGTAGGACTAGCTGGCTACAATGAGCAGTTCTTC. Amino acids: CASSVGLAGYNEQFF. This chain uses TRBV9 with TRBJ2-1; 7 nucleotides agree with TRBD2. Germline-derived CDR1 and CDR2 are SGDLS and YYNGEE. With V trimmed by 0 bases and J by 3 bases, 3 bases remained unmatched. CDR3 length: 15 amino acids.